The subject of this entry is one T cell receptor beta chain. CDR1 and CDR2 (germline): SEHNR, FQNEAQ (reference sequence). CDR3 length equals 14 residues. The V and J ends lost 0 bases and 7 bases respectively, with 12 bases between them. The data stem from a study of blood T cell repertoires in COVID-19. Overall study context: Some COVID-19 samples were acute and others convalescent; all came from the United States, Italy and Spain. PBMCs, B-cell-depleted T cells, or T cells provided the cDNA or gDNA that made up the material.

While infection was still active, Seattle patients were enrolled and then followed longitudinally. As handled by the study authors: From reference gene primer amplification, estimates of nucleated cell counts were derived. Sequenced by immunoSEQ multiplex PCR; TCRdb stores in-frame clones only, minus some. That table supplies the V and J calls and clone size; D and trimming were determined from the DNA. The data contain more than 350,000 clones, around 87% of them singletons. Sequenced material: peripheral blood. This rearrangement joins TRBV7-9 to TRBJ1-2; no clear D. This sequence originates from a woman aged 25 to 45 with COVID-19, enrolled during active disease. CDR3 amino acids: CASSLADAAGGYTF. CDR3 DNA: TGTGCCAGCAGCTTAGCGGACGCGGCGGGTGGCTACACCTTC.